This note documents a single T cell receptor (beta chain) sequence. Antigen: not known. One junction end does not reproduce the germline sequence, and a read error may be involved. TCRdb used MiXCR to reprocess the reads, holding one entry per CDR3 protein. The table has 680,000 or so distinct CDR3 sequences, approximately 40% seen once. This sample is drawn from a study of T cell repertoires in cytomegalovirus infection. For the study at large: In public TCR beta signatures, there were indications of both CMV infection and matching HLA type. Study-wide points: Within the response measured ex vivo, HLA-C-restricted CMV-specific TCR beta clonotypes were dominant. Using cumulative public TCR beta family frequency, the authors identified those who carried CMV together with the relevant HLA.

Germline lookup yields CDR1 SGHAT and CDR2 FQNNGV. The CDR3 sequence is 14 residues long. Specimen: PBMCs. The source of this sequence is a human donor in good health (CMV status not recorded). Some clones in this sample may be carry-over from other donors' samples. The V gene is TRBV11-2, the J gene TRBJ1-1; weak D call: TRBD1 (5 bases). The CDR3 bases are TGTGCCAGCAGCTTAGATCGGGGCGGCACTGACGCTTTCTTT. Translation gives CASSLDRGGTDAFF.